The next 6 T cell receptor beta chains were all read from a single sample in a study of T cells after yellow fever vaccination. TCRdb analysed the 5' RACE reads with MiXCR anew, one entry per CDR3 protein. The sample yields under 250,000 distinct CDR3 sequences, less than 8.5% seen once. Sequenced here: CD4+ T cells sorted from PBMCs, sampled 15 days after the yellow fever booster vaccination. Every receptor here comes from a young man who received the YFV17D yellow fever vaccine.

In DNA, the CDR3 is TGCAGTGCTCCAAAGGGCAGGGTGGATTCACCCCTCCACTTT. Protein product: CSAPKGRVDSPLHF. This chain connects TRBV20-1 to TRBJ1-6, with D perhaps TRBD1 (5 bases). Germline V gene lookup returns CDR1 DFQATT and CDR2 SNEGSKA (reference sequence). Trimming pared 5 bases from V and 8 bases from J, leaving 16 bases between. This CDR3 is built from 14 residues.

This clonotype was observed a few times. The chain has TRBV7-9 and TRBJ2-7; D ambiguous. Trimming took 0 bases from V and 2 from J, leaving 8 bases between them. CDR1 is SEHNR and CDR2 is FQNEAQ in the germline V gene (reference sequence). This CDR3 comprises 14 residues. This CDR3 reads CASSLAGITYEQYF. CDR3 sequence (DNA): TGTGCCAGCAGCTTAGCGGGCATTACCTACGAGCAGTACTTC.

This sequence joins TRBV28 and TRBJ1-1; tentatively, D is TRBD1 (6 bases). CDR3 length equals 16 residues. Germline loops: CDR1 MDHEN, CDR2 SYDVKM. Deletions cut 1 base from V and 10 bases from J, with 22 bases between. The CDR3 nucleotides read TGTGCCAGCAGTTTATTGATATGGACAGCTGGGTCGGCAGCTTTCTTT. Its translation: CASSLLIWTAGSAAFF.

In this sample, this clonotype turned up many times. The J gene is TRBJ1-1, the V gene TRBV7-9; 8 nucleotides align to TRBD1. Unmatched junction bases numbered 7, after V lost 2 bases and J lost 5 bases. CDR1 and CDR2 (germline): SEHNR, FQNEAQ (reference sequence). The CDR3 covers 15 residues. The DNA for the CDR3 is TGTGCCAGCAGCTTAACGGGGACAGGCGCTACTGAAGCTTTCTTT. It is translated as CASSLTGTGATEAFF.

The J gene is TRBJ1-2, the V gene TRBV30; D may be TRBD1 (6 bases). CDR3 size: 16 residues. Germline CDR1 is GTSNPN and CDR2 is SVGIG (reference sequence). The ends were cut back, 0 bases at V and 0 bases at J, with 14 bases in the middle. CDR3 in amino acids: CAWSVHQGRTNYGYTF. In nucleotides, the CDR3 is TGTGCCTGGAGTGTACATCAGGGGCGGACTAACTATGGCTACACCTTC. Combining the CDR3 with reference TRBV30 and TRBJ1-2 gives the whole variable domain SQTIHQWPATLVQPVGSPLSLECTVEGTSNPNLYWYRQAAGRGLQLLFYSVGIGQISSEVPQNLSASRPQDRQFILSSKKLLLSDSGFYLCAWSVHQGRTNYGYTFGSGTRLTVV.

DNA for the CDR3: TGTGCCAGCAGCTTTAGGACTAGCGGACCCTACAATGAGCAGTTCTTC. Translated: CASSFRTSGPYNEQFF. J is TRBJ2-1 and V is TRBV7-2, with 10 positions matching TRBD2. The V gene end was trimmed by 3 bases and the J gene end by 2 bases; junction bases not matched to a gene: 4. CDR3 length: 16 residues. CDR1 and CDR2 from the germline V gene are SGHTA and FQGNSA.